Listed here is a single T cell receptor beta chain. Its antigen is unknown. This record belongs to a study of cytomegalovirus exposure and HLA in healthy donors. General study results and limits: TCR beta sequences reportedly predicted most subjects' HLA-A and HLA-B alleles accurately. A later analysis found that most CMV-associated TCR beta chains appeared HLA-restricted.

In the PCR, 60 Vbeta and 13 Jbeta primers were used. Clones were sequenced by immunoSEQ multiplex PCR, and TCRdb holds only the in-frame ones, with some missing. Altogether some 150,000 clones are present, about 82% being singletons, with the ten largest covering roughly 4%. The CDR3 is 15 amino acids. CDR1 is SGHAT and CDR2 is FQNNGV in the germline V gene. V was clipped by 4 bases and J by 2 bases; unmatched bases: 7. The sample taken for sequencing was PBMCs. The chain joins TRBV11-2 to TRBJ2-7, with TRBD1 matching over 8 bases. The origin of this receptor is a woman in her 40s in good health and CMV-seropositive. CDR3 residues: CASSYGQGVTYEQYF. The CDR3 DNA follows: TGTGCCAGCAGCTACGGACAGGGTGTTACCTACGAGCAGTACTTC.